Below are 9 T cell receptor beta chains sequenced from a single sample in a study of early T cells in non-severe SARS-CoV-2 infection. TCRdb re-derived calls from the 5' RACE reads in MiXCR, one entry per CDR3 protein. Of fewer than 80,000 distinct CDR3 sequences listed, about 11% are singletons. This material consisted of whole blood, taken at baseline. The receptor source for this set is an adult who was a healthcare worker with PCR-confirmed SARS-CoV-2 infection or an uninfected control (not recorded which).

Note on this clonotype: Just one base apart from a much larger clone, this may be a read error. The chain joins TRBV5-1 to TRBJ1-1, with D unclear. The CDR3 consists of 15 residues. Between the trimmed V and J ends, which lost 2 bases and 1 base, there was a span of 12 bases. CDR1 and CDR2 from the germline V gene are SGHRS and YFSETQ. The CDR3 nucleotides are TGCGCCAGCAGCTTCTTGGGCAGGCCGAACACTGAAGCTTTCTTT. Its translation: CASSFLGRPNTEAFF.

This chain joins TRBV11-2 and TRBJ1-4; 7 nucleotides align to TRBD1. Germline CDR1 reads SGHAT; CDR2 reads FQNNGV. After removal of 1 base from V and 7 bases from J, the junction contained 9 bases not matched to a gene. The length of the CDR3 is 16 residues. The CDR3 DNA is TGTGCCAGCAGCTTAGGCAGGGGGACATCCCGTGAAAAACTGTTTTTT. Its protein product is CASSLGRGTSREKLFF.

The chain uses TRBV7-9 and TRBJ2-7, with D perhaps matching TRBD1 (7 bases). Germline CDR1 and CDR2: SEHNR and FQNEAQ (reference sequence). V lost 5 bases and J 6 bases, leaving 17 bases between the germline ends. The CDR3 has 14 amino acids. The DNA for the CDR3 is TGTGCCAGCAGCCGCGCCACAGGGGAGGCCGAGCAGTACTTC. Amino acid sequence: CASSRATGEAEQYF.

J is TRBJ1-6 and V is TRBV28; TRBD1 matches 8 bases. The germline gives CDR1 MDHEN, CDR2 SYDVKM. This CDR3 has 16 amino acids. Trimming cost V 6 bases and J 7 bases; bases outside gene matches: 11. The DNA for the CDR3 is TGTGCCAGCAGCTCCGACAGGGGCAGTCGGAATTCACCCCTCCACTTT. This encodes CASSSDRGSRNSPLHF.

This clonotype occurred a few times. The rearrangement uses TRBV11-2 and TRBJ2-1; D is undetermined. V lost 1 base, J lost 14 bases, and 12 bases lay in between. The CDR3 has 12 residues. CDR1 and CDR2 from the germline V gene are SGHAT and FQNNGV. The CDR3 DNA reads as TGTGCCAGCAGCTTAGGTCTTGGTCCGGAGTTCTTC. This gives the protein CASSLGLGPEFF. The full variable domain, in which reference TRBV11-2 and TRBJ2-1 provide the parts outside the CDR3, is EAGVAQSPRYKIIEKRQSVAFWCNPISGHATLYWYQQILGQGPKLLIQFQNNGVVDDSQLPKDRFSAERLKGVDSTLKIQPAKLEDSAVYLCASSLGLGPEFFGPGTRLTVL.

This clonotype has only a few counts. V gene TRBV25-1 combines with J gene TRBJ1-2; no reliable D call. Germline CDR1 MGHDK, CDR2 SYGVNS. The CDR3 consists of 13 residues. With 2 bases removed from V and 4 bases from J, the gap between germline ends came to 8 bases. CDR3 in amino acids: CASSERGIYGYTF. The CDR3, as DNA: TGTGCCAGCAGTGAAAGAGGGATCTATGGCTACACCTTC.

This clonotype was counted only a few times. The rearrangement links TRBV6-1 to TRBJ1-6, with TRBD1 matching over 10 bases. CDR1 is MNHNS and CDR2 is SASEGT in the germline V gene. The CDR3 is 15 amino acids. With V trimmed by 6 bases and J by 7 bases, 6 bases remained unmatched. CDR3 protein: CASRLPGQGNSPLHF. The CDR3 nucleotides are TGTGCCAGCAGACTACCGGGACAGGGGAATTCACCCCTCCACTTT.

This clonotype was recorded a few times. The V gene is TRBV29-1, the J gene TRBJ2-1; TRBD2 is a possible D gene (6 bases). V lost 7 bases, J lost 5 bases, and 21 bases lay in between. Germline values: CDR1 SQVTM, CDR2 ANQGSEA. CDR3 length equals 15 residues. The CDR3 bases are TGCAGCGCCCAGAGCGGGCCCCCCCCCGACAATGAGCAGTTCTTC. Translation: CSAQSGPPPDNEQFF.

The chain has TRBV9 and TRBJ2-5, with TRBD1 matching 8 bases. The germline V gene has CDR1 SGDLS and CDR2 YYNGEE. The length of the CDR3 is 15 residues. Trimming removed 0 bases from V and 1 base from J; junction bases left unmatched: 2. The CDR3 nucleotides are TGTGCCAGCAGCGTAGGACAGGGGATCCAAGAGACCCAGTACTTC. Its protein is CASSVGQGIQETQYF.